Below, 27 T cell receptor beta chains from the same sample are listed, as sequenced in a study of T cell responses to AZD1222 COVID-19 vaccine listed by TCRdb under 2021. Receptors were amplified or captured by the immunoSEQ multiplex PCR assay. TCRdb re-hosts the immuneACCESS table, in-frame sequences only. Its copies lack some clones; in the studies checked, an unresolved V gene accounts for under half of them, and the cause for the rest is not known. The sample data list 72,000 or so clones, and roughly nine tenths of these were observed just once. The ten largest clones capture roughly a quarter of the sample. The intended sense of this specimen's time point label: baseline before first vaccination. The sequencing here drew on peripheral blood, taken on day 0 of AZD1222 vaccination. The receptor set was obtained from an adult in good health.

This clone has just one count. The J gene is TRBJ1-1, the V gene TRBV5-1; weak D call: TRBD1 (5 bases). V was cut by 7 bases and J by 4 bases, with 20 bases left in between. CDR1 is SGHRS and CDR2 is YFSETQ in the germline V gene. The CDR3 totals 15 residues. CDR3 bases: TGCGCCAGCGCCCCGGGGAGGGGAGGCGGCACTGAAGCTTTCTTT. Its protein is CASAPGRGGGTEAFF.

J is TRBJ1-5 and V is TRBV11-2; a weak D match, TRBD1 (6 bases). This CDR3 contains 14 residues. With 5 bases removed from V and 3 bases from J, the gap between germline ends came to 11 bases. The germline V gene encodes CDR1 SGHAT and CDR2 FQNNGV. The CDR3 loop is CASSPGTNNQPQHF. The CDR3 DNA reads TGTGCCAGCAGCCCCGGGACAAACAATCAGCCCCAGCATTTT.

This clone was recorded a few times. V is TRBV6-2 or TRBV6-3 and J is TRBJ1-1; D is perhaps TRBD1 (6 bases). Trimming left V 2 bases short and J 2 bases short, with 18 bases between. CDR3 length: 17 residues. The germline V gene encodes CDR1 MNHEY and CDR2 SVGEGT. DNA for the CDR3: TGTGCCAGCAGTTACGTGGGAGGGGGTCCACGCAACACTGAAGCTTTCTTT. Encoded protein: CASSYVGGGPRNTEAFF.

V and J are TRBV5-6 and TRBJ1-2; 10 bases align to TRBD1. V trimming: 0 bases; J trimming: 5 bases; junction bases outside the gene matches: 7. CDR3 length: 16 residues. The germline gives CDR1 SGHDT, CDR2 YYEEEE. The CDR3 DNA follows: TGTGCCAGCAGCTTGGAAGGGACAGGGGTTGGGTATGGCTACACCTTC. This encodes CASSLEGTGVGYGYTF.

The V gene is TRBV6-5, the J gene TRBJ1-1, with a weak D call TRBD1 (5 bases). The CDR3 length is 14 residues. Germline assignment: CDR1 MNHEY and CDR2 SVGAGI. Trimming left V 5 bases short and J 7 bases short, with 17 bases between. CDR3 sequence reads: CASSRRDGRNEAFF. The CDR3 nucleotides are TGTGCCAGCAGTCGTAGGGACGGGCGGAATGAAGCTTTCTTT.

This clone appeared a single time. J is TRBJ2-5 and V is TRBV5-6, with D hard to call. V shed 0 bases and J shed 4 bases, with 13 bases lying between them. The CDR3 loop spans 15 amino acids. Germline assignment: CDR1 SGHDT and CDR2 YYEEEE. In nucleotides, the CDR3 is TGTGCCAGCAGCTTGGCAGCAGCCTGGCGAGAGACCCAGTACTTC. This gives the protein CASSLAAAWRETQYF.

This chain connects TRBV24-1 to TRBJ2-3; D remains ambiguous. V gave up 0 bases and J gave up 4 bases, with 4 bases separating them. In germline, CDR1 is KGHDR, CDR2 SFDVKD. This CDR3 contains 13 residues. DNA of the CDR3: TGTGCCACCAGTGATTTGCAAGCAGATACGCAGTATTTT. Translating it yields CATSDLQADTQYF.

The chain carries TRBV28 and TRBJ1-3; D perhaps matches TRBD1 (6 bases). V shed 4 bases and J shed 0 bases, with 10 bases lying between them. The CDR3 sequence is 15 residues long. The germline V gene has CDR1 MDHEN and CDR2 SYDVKM. The CDR3 sequence: CASSYLQGSGNTIYF. Here the CDR3 DNA reads TGTGCCAGCAGTTACTTACAGGGCTCTGGAAACACCATATATTTT.

V is TRBV6-1 and J is TRBJ1-5, with D hard to call. The CDR3 covers 13 residues. Per the germline V gene, CDR1 is MNHNS and CDR2 is SASEGT. Trimming stripped 2 bases from V and 3 bases from J, with 5 bases between. CDR3 sequence (DNA): TGTGCCAGCAGTGAATCGACCAATCAGCCCCAGCATTTT. Translated: CASSESTNQPQHF.

V gene TRBV27 combines with J gene TRBJ1-4; weak D call: TRBD1 (5 bases). CDR3 size: 14 residues. V was clipped by 5 bases and J by 7 bases, with 14 bases between them. Per germline, CDR1 MNHEY and CDR2 SMNVEV (reference sequence). CDR3 sequence: CASSPWGDSEKLFF. The DNA of the CDR3 is TGTGCCAGCAGTCCGTGGGGAGACAGTGAAAAACTGTTTTTT. The whole variable domain, remainder taken from reference TRBV27 and TRBJ1-4, is EAQVTQNPRYLITVTGKKLTVTCSQNMNHEYMSWYRQDPGLGLRQIYYSMNVEVTDKGDVPEGYKVSRKEKRNFPLILESPSPNQTSLYFCASSPWGDSEKLFFGSGTQLSVL.

The chain joins TRBV27 to TRBJ2-5; TRBD2 matches at 8 bases. CDR3 length equals 14 residues. Trimming took 5 bases from V and 3 from J; bases not matched to a gene: 5. Germline loops: CDR1 MNHEY, CDR2 SMNVEV (reference sequence). Written as DNA, the CDR3 is TGTGCCAGCAGTACCCCCGGGAGGGAAGAGACCCAGTACTTC. Translated, it gives CASSTPGREETQYF.

In DNA, the CDR3 is TGTGCCAGCCTTAGAGCGGGGACGAATGAGCAGTTCTTC. It codes for CASLRAGTNEQFF. V gene TRBV7-9 combines with J gene TRBJ2-1; 7 bases match TRBD2. The CDR3 loop spans 13 amino acids. After removal of 8 bases from V and 7 bases from J, the junction contained 8 bases not matched to a gene. The V gene's germline CDR1 is SEHNR and CDR2 FQNEAQ (reference sequence).

The chain recombines TRBV5-8 with TRBJ1-1; D is unresolved. Trimming stripped 0 bases from V and 1 base from J, with 4 bases between. Germline V gives CDR1 SGHTS, CDR2 YDEGEE. CDR3 length: 13 amino acids. CDR3 amino acids: CASSLAENTEAFF. DNA for the CDR3: TGTGCCAGCAGCTTGGCCGAGAACACTGAAGCTTTCTTT.

J is TRBJ2-1 and V is TRBV9; the match to TRBD2 covers 8 bases. Looked up from germline, CDR1 is SGDLS and CDR2 is YYNGEE. The CDR3 runs to 14 residues. After removal of 4 bases from V and 7 bases from J, the junction contained 7 bases not matched to a gene. The CDR3 DNA is TGTGCCAGCAGCCCGGTTCGGGAGGGGAATGAGCAGTTCTTC. Translated, it gives CASSPVREGNEQFF.

This sequence joins TRBV12-3 or TRBV12-4 and TRBJ1-1, with D tentatively TRBD1 (5 bases). Between the trimmed V and J ends, which lost 9 bases and 1 base, there was a span of 12 bases. The CDR3 is 13 residues long. Here the CDR3 DNA reads TGTGCCAGGGTGGGACGGGAGAACACTGAAGCTTTCTTT. Translated, it gives CARVGRENTEAFF.

The rearrangement joins TRBV29-1 to TRBJ1-1, with a tentative D call TRBD1 (6 bases). V was clipped by 4 bases and J by 6 bases, with 12 bases between them. The V gene's germline CDR1 is SQVTM and CDR2 ANQGSEA. The CDR3 has 12 residues. CDR3 loop: CSVGGPGAEAFF. The CDR3 nucleotides read TGCAGCGTTGGCGGACCAGGGGCTGAAGCTTTCTTT. The variable domain in full, completed from reference TRBV29-1 and TRBJ1-1, reads SAVISQKPSRDICQRGTSLTIQCQVDSQVTMMFWYRQQPGQSLTLIATANQGSEATYESGFVIDKFPISRPNLTFSTLTVSNMSPEDSSIYLCSVGGPGAEAFFGQGTRLTVV.

This clone turned up a few times. The rearrangement uses TRBV7-9 and TRBJ2-1; TRBD2 matches at 8 bases. In germline, CDR1 is SEHNR, CDR2 FQNEAQ (reference sequence). The CDR3 has 17 amino acids. The J segment lost 6 bases and the V segment lost 1 base, leaving 11 bases of the junction unmatched. The CDR3 DNA sequence: TGTGCCAGCAGCTTAGGGAACAGCGGGAGAAGGGTCAATGAGCAGTTCTTC. Translation gives CASSLGNSGRRVNEQFF.

CDR3 coding DNA: TGTGCCAGCAGTGCGAGGGGGAGACTGAACACTGAAGCTTTCTTT. Its translation: CASSARGRLNTEAFF. V usage is TRBV28 and J usage is TRBJ1-1; TRBD1 is a possible D gene (6 bases). Germline V gene data show CDR1 as MDHEN and CDR2 as SYDVKM. Between the trimmed V and J ends, which lost 5 bases and 0 bases, there was a span of 13 bases. CDR3 length equals 15 residues.

This CDR3 reads CASRPPGQGVRETQYF. The CDR3 nucleotides are TGTGCCAGCAGACCCCCGGGACAGGGGGTACGAGAGACCCAGTACTTC. This chain connects TRBV3-1 (or the pseudogene TRBV3-2) to TRBJ2-5; the match to TRBD1 covers 11 bases. V shed 6 bases and J 4 bases; nucleotides not matched to a gene: 10. Germline V CDR1 and CDR2: LGHDT, YNNKEL (reference sequence). This CDR3 is built from 16 residues.

The chain combines TRBV4-3 with TRBJ1-1, with D unresolved. Trimming pared 5 bases from V and 1 base from J, leaving 11 bases between. This CDR3 region has 14 residues. Germline CDR1 LGHNA, CDR2 YSLEER. The CDR3, as DNA: TGCGCCAGCAGCTACTTTCTCGGGAACACTGAAGCTTTCTTT. Residues: CASSYFLGNTEAFF.

This chain connects TRBV29-1 to TRBJ2-3; TRBD1 aligns across 12 bases. The trim removed 4 bases at V and 7 bases at J, leaving 6 bases unmatched. Per the germline V gene, CDR1 is SQVTM and CDR2 is ANQGSEA. The CDR3 loop spans 14 amino acids. CDR3 coding DNA: TGCAGCGTTGGACGGGACAGGGGGCCGAATACGCAGTATTTT. Translated: CSVGRDRGPNTQYF.

V usage is TRBV12-3 or TRBV12-4 and J usage is TRBJ2-1; D assignment may be TRBD1 or TRBD2 (6 bases each). CDR3 length: 12 residues. The V gene lost 6 bases and the J gene lost 8 bases, with 11 bases spanning the gap. The CDR3 is CASSLRGDEQFF. CDR3 nucleotides: TGTGCCAGCAGCCTTAGGGGGGATGAGCAGTTCTTC.

The rearrangement uses TRBV27 and TRBJ2-6; TRBD1 matches at 9 bases. The V gene end was trimmed by 8 bases and the J gene end by 0 bases; junction bases not matched to a gene: 8. The CDR3 extends over 17 amino acids. Germline V gene lookup returns CDR1 MNHEY and CDR2 SMNVEV (reference sequence). The CDR3 spells CASSPDRGVSGANVLTF. CDR3 nucleotides: TGTGCCAGCTCTCCGGACAGGGGAGTCTCTGGGGCCAACGTCCTGACTTTC.

The chain links TRBV6-5 to TRBJ1-5; TRBD1 might be the D (6 bases). Trimming took off 8 bases at V and 0 bases at J, with 14 bases between the two ends. The CDR3 covers 15 residues. Germline lookup yields CDR1 MNHEY and CDR2 SVGAGI. CDR3 in DNA: TGTGCCAGCGTATTAGGGGGTTATAGCAATCAGCCCCAGCATTTT. The encoded protein is CASVLGGYSNQPQHF.

This chain links TRBV28 with TRBJ2-1; 11 nucleotides match TRBD2. With 10 bases clipped from V and 4 bases from J, the junction kept 6 bases outside the gene matches. The CDR3 consists of 14 residues. Germline lookup yields CDR1 MDHEN and CDR2 SYDVKM. DNA of the CDR3: TGTGCCACAGCCGGGACTAGCGGTTACAATGAGCAGTTCTTC. It specifies CATAGTSGYNEQFF.

The V gene is TRBV5-1, the J gene TRBJ2-3, with TRBD2 matching over 11 bases. Per the germline V gene, CDR1 is SGHRS and CDR2 is YFSETQ. J gave up 5 bases and V 7 bases, and 15 bases lay outside the gene matches. The CDR3 consists of 17 residues. The DNA of the CDR3 is TGCGCCAGCGCCGGGACTAGCGGCCCAGGGGGGGTAGATACGCAGTATTTT. Translating gives CASAGTSGPGGVDTQYF.

The J gene is TRBJ2-6, the V gene TRBV4-3, with D unresolved. The length of the CDR3 is 15 residues. CDR1 is LGHNA, CDR2 YSLEER, per germline. Trimming took off 0 bases at V and 1 base at J, with 4 bases between the two ends. CDR3 in amino acids: CASSQEYSGANVLTF. CDR3 coding DNA: TGCGCCAGCAGCCAAGAGTATTCTGGGGCCAACGTCCTGACTTTC.